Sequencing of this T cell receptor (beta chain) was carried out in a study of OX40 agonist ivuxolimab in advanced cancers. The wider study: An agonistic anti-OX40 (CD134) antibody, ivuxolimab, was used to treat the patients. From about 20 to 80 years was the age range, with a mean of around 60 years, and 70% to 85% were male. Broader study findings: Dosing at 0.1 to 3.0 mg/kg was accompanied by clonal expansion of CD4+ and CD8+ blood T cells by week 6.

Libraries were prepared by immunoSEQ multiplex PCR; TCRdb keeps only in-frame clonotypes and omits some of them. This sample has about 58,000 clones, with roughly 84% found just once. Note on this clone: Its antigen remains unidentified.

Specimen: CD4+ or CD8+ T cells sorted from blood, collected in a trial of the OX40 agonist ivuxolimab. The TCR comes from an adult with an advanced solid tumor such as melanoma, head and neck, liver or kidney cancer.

The CDR3 nucleotides read TGTGCCAGCACCGCTGGGGGAGGGGGGTCCTACGAGCAGTACTTC. Translation: CASTAGGGGSYEQYF. The chain links TRBV6-1 to TRBJ2-7; a possible D gene is TRBD2 (7 bases). V shed 7 bases and J shed 1 base, with 17 bases lying between them. CDR1 and CDR2 from the germline V gene are MNHNS and SASEGT. This CDR3 region has 15 residues.